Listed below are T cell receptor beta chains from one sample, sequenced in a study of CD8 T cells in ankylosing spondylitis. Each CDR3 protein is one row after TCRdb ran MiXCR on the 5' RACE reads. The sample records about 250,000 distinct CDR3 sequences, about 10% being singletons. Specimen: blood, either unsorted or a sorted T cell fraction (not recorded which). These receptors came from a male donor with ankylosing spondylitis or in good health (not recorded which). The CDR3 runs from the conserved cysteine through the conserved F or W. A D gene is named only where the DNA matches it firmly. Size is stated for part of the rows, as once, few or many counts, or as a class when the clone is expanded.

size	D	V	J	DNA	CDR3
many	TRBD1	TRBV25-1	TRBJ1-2	TGTGCCAGCAGTGTCTCAGGGACAGACTATGGCTACACCTTC	CASSVSGTDYGYTF
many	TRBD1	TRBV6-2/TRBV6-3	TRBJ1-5	TGTGCCAGCAGTTACACTACCGGGACAGGAGGTGGGCCCCAGCATTTT	CASSYTTGTGGGPQHF
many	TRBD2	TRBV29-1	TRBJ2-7	TGCAGCGTGCCCGGGACTAGCGGGAGTCGCTCCGAGCAGTACTTC	CSVPGTSGSRSEQYF
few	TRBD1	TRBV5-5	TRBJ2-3	TGTGCCAGCAGCAGACAGGGGAGAGATACGCAGTATTTT	CASSRQGRDTQYF
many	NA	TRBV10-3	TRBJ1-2	TGTGCCATCAGTGAGACCTCCCTCACGGGAGAGTATGGCTACACCTTC	CAISETSLTGEYGYTF
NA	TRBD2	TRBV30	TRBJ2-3	TGTGCCTGGCTTTCCGGAGCGGGGGGCCGCACAGATACGCAGTATTTT	CAWLSGAGGRTDTQYF
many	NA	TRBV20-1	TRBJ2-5	TGCAGTGCTAGAGATCCGGCGGGGTGGGAAGAGACCCAGTACTTC	CSARDPAGWEETQYF
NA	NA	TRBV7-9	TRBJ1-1	TGTGCCAGCAGCGCTCCACCACAGGGAGTTGAAGCTTTCTTT	CASSAPPQGVEAFF
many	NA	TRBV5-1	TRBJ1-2	TGCGCCAGCAGGGCAGGGGCCGCCAACTATGGCTACACCTTC	CASRAGAANYGYTF
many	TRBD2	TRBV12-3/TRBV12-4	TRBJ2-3	TGTGCCAGCAGTCAAGGGACTAGCGGCTACACAGATACGCAGTATTTT	CASSQGTSGYTDTQYF
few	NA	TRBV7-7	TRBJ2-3	TGTGCCAGCAGCTCCGGACTGGGGGGCACAGATACGCAGTATTTT	CASSSGLGGTDTQYF
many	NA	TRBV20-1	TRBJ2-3	TGCAGTGCTAGAGGCCTCGGGGGCGAAGCGGCCACAGATACGCAGTATTTT	CSARGLGGEAATDTQYF
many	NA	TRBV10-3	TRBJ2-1	TGTGCCATCAGTTCCCGGGACATTGAGCAGTTCTTC	CAISSRDIEQFF
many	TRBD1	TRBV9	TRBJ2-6	TGTGCCAGCAGCGTCTGGGACAGCTCTTCCGGGGCCAACGTCCTGACTTTC	CASSVWDSSSGANVLTF
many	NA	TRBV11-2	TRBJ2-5	TGTGCCAGCAGCTTAGATCGCGGACAAACCTGGGGGAAGACCCAGTACTTC	CASSLDRGQTWGKTQYF
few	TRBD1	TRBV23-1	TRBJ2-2	TGCGCCAGCAGTCACCGGACAGGGGGCGGAATCACCGGGGAGCTGTTTTTT	CASSHRTGGGITGELFF
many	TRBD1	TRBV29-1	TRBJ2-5	TGCAGCGTTGGGAGCACAGGGGTCGGTGAGACCCAGTACTTC	CSVGSTGVGETQYF
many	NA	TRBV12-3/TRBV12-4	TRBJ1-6	TGTGCCAGCAGTTTAGGGACGTCTAATTCACCCCTCCACTTT	CASSLGTSNSPLHF
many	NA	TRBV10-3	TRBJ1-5	TGTGCCCTAGCCAGGTCTTATAGCAATCAGCCCCAGCATTTT	CALARSYSNQPQHF
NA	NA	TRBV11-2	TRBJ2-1	TGTGCCAGCAGCTTGGGCTTTGGGGGGTCAAGCAATGAGCAGTTCTTC	CASSLGFGGSSNEQFF
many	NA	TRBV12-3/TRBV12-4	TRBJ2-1	TGTGCCAGCAGTTCAAACTGGGGCTCCTACAATGAGCAGTTCTTC	CASSSNWGSYNEQFF
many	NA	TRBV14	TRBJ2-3	TGTGCCAGCAGCCAAGAGTTGAAGGGAGATACGCAGTATTTT	CASSQELKGDTQYF
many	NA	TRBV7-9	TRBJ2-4	TGTGCCAGCAGCTTAGTAGCGACGGGCAAAAACATTCAGTACTTC	CASSLVATGKNIQYF
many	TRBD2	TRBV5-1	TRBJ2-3	TGCGCCAGCAGCCCCTGGATGGGCGGGAGTAGGGCAGATACGCAGTATTTT	CASSPWMGGSRADTQYF
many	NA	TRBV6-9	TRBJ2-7	TGTGCCAGCAGTTATTCTCCGAAAACCTACGAGCAGTACTTC	CASSYSPKTYEQYF
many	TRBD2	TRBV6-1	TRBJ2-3	TGTGCCAGCAGTGGAACTGGAGCGGGGCGAGGGACAGATACGCAGTATTTT	CASSGTGAGRGTDTQYF
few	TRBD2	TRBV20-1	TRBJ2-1	TGCAGTGCGCTACGGGGGGACTCCTACAATGAGCAGTTCTTC	CSALRGDSYNEQFF
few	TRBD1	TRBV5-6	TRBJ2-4	TGTGCCAGCAGCTTGTTGGGGACAGGGATAGCAGAAAACATTCAGTACTTC	CASSLLGTGIAENIQYF
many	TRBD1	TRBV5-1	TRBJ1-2	TGCGCCAGCAGCTTGTCCCCGGACAGGGCTAGCTATGGCTACACCTTC	CASSLSPDRASYGYTF
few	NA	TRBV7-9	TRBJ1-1	TGTGCCAGCAGCTTAGTGGTCAGCCTGAACACTGAAGCTTTCTTT	CASSLVVSLNTEAFF
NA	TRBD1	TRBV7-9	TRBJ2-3	TGTGCCAGCAGCCCTCGGGACAGTCACACAGATACGCAGTATTTT	CASSPRDSHTDTQYF
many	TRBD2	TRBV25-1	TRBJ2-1	TGTGCCAGCAGTGAACCTAGCGGGATCAGTGAGCAGTTCTTC	CASSEPSGISEQFF
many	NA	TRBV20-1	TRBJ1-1	TGCAGTGCTAGGGGGCAGGTCACTGAAGCTTTCTTT	CSARGQVTEAFF
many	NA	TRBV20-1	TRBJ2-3	TGCAGTGCGACAGGCTCCACAGATACGCAGTATTTT	CSATGSTDTQYF
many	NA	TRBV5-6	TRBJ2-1	TGTGCCAGCAGCTGGGGCAGGGTGGACTACAATGAGCAGTTCTTC	CASSWGRVDYNEQFF
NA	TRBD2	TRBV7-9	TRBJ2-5	TGTGCCAGCAGCGACTGGGGACTAGAGGATCGGACCCAGTACTTC	CASSDWGLEDRTQYF
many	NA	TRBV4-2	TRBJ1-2	TGTGCCAGCAGCCAAGATCTGGAGGGACCTAACTATGGCTACACCTTC	CASSQDLEGPNYGYTF
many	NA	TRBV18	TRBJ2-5	TGTGCCAGCTCACCACAGGCCGGAATCCAAGAGACCCAGTACTTC	CASSPQAGIQETQYF
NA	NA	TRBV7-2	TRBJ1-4	TGTGCCAGCAGCTTAGTAGGGGGGGTTAATGAAAAACTGTTTTTT	CASSLVGGVNEKLFF
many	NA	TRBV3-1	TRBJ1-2	TGTGCCAGCAGCCAAGATATAGGCAGACGATTTTATGGCTACACCTTC	CASSQDIGRRFYGYTF
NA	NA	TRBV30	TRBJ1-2	TGTGCCTGGAGTGACTTCATCCCGGGGGGCGCAGGGGGCTACACCTTC	CAWSDFIPGGAGGYTF
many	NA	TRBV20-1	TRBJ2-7	TGCAGTGCTAGTATACAGGACTACGAGCAGTACTTC	CSASIQDYEQYF
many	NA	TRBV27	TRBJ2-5	TGTGCCAGCAGTTTATCGATAGGTTTCGGTTTCCAGTACTTC	CASSLSIGFGFQYF
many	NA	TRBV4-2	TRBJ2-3	TGTGCCAGCAGCCAGGAGGGGGCTGTAAGCACAGATACGCAGTATTTT	CASSQEGAVSTDTQYF
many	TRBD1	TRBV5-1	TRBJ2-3	TGCGCCAGCAGCCAAGGGGGCGCAGATACGCAGTATTTT	CASSQGGADTQYF
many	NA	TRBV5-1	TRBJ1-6	TGCGCCAGCAGAGAGGGGAATTCACCCCTCCACTTT	CASREGNSPLHF
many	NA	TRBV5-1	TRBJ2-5	TGCGCCAGCAGCGGAACCGGGACGGGGAAAGAGACCCAGTACTTC	CASSGTGTGKETQYF
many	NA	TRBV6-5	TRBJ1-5	TGTGCCAGCAGTTACGACGGCACCCGCAATCAGCCCCAGCATTTT	CASSYDGTRNQPQHF
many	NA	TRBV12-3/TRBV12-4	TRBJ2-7	TGTGCCAGCAGTTCCCCCTACGAGCAGTACTTC	CASSSPYEQYF
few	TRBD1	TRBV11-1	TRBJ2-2	TGTGCCAGCAGCTTAGAAGTCCTCAGGGGGAAAAACACCGGGGAGCTGTTTTTT	CASSLEVLRGKNTGELFF
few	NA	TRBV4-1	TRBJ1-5	TGCGCCAGCAGCCAAGACGCGACAGGCACTCAGAGGCCCCAGCATTTT	CASSQDATGTQRPQHF
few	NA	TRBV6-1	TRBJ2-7	TGTGCCAGCAGTCCTTTTACAGGGGGGGGCTACGAGCAGTACTTC	CASSPFTGGGYEQYF
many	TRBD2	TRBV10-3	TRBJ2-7	TGTGCCATCAGTGAGTCTATGGGACTAGCGGGAATCGAGCAGTACTTC	CAISESMGLAGIEQYF
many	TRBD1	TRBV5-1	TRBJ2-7	TGCGCCAGCAGCTTGGCCGAGTTAAGACAGGGAGCATACGAGCAGTACTTC	CASSLAELRQGAYEQYF
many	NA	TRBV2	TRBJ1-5	TGTGCCAGCATGGATAGAGGGGCGGGAGGTCAGCCCCAGCATTTT	CASMDRGAGGQPQHF
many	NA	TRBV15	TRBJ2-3	TGTGCCACCAGCACCAGGGGACCTAGCACAGATACGCAGTATTTT	CATSTRGPSTDTQYF
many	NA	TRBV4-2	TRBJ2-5	TGTGCCAGCAGCCCCTCGAAGGGGCCAGGGGAGACCCAGTACTTC	CASSPSKGPGETQYF